These 28 T cell receptor beta chains were sequenced from one sample in a study of blood T cell repertoires in COVID-19. Here immunoSEQ multiplex PCR was the method, and the copy in TCRdb shows in-frame clones only, minus some. The sample includes over 120,000 clones, roughly 84% seen only once; the top ten take around 2.5%. The sequenced sample was peripheral blood. Receptors were obtained from a human donor with acute or convalescent COVID-19. The donor label of this sample is uncertain.

This clone showed up just a few times. The rearrangement uses TRBV28 and TRBJ1-5; D is unresolved. V lost 4 bases to trimming and J lost 5 bases, with 6 bases between them. Germline lookup yields CDR1 MDHEN and CDR2 SYDVKM. This CDR3 is 12 amino acids long. The CDR3 bases are TGTGCCAGCAGTTCTCCCTATCAGCCCCAGCATTTT. This sequence encodes CASSSPYQPQHF.

The gene calls are TRBV2 and TRBJ2-3; D perhaps matches TRBD2 (6 bases). The CDR3 is 14 amino acids. Germline V lookup: CDR1 SNHLY, CDR2 FYNNEI. V was pared by 10 bases and J by 0 bases, with 14 bases between. Here the CDR3 reads CANRAGPSTDTQYF. Here the CDR3 DNA reads TGTGCCAACCGCGCGGGACCGAGCACAGATACGCAGTATTTT.

The chain is built from TRBV3-1 (or the pseudogene TRBV3-2) and TRBJ1-2, with a weak D call TRBD1 (6 bases). Per the germline V gene, CDR1 is LGHDT and CDR2 is YNNKEL (reference sequence). The CDR3 runs to 16 residues. Trimming took 0 bases from V and 1 from J, leaving 12 bases between them. The CDR3, as DNA: TGTGCCAGCAGCCAAGAAGTGTCAGGGGTTAACTATGGCTACACCTTC. Translated, it gives CASSQEVSGVNYGYTF.

The chain joins TRBV28 to TRBJ1-2, with 8 bases aligning to TRBD1. The junction had 4 bases not matched to a gene; V was cut back by 6 bases and J by 4 bases. The V gene's germline CDR1 is MDHEN and CDR2 SYDVKM. The CDR3 is 13 amino acids. The CDR3 DNA follows: TGTGCCAGCAGCCGGGGACAGGTCTATGGCTACACCTTC. Amino acid sequence: CASSRGQVYGYTF.

The rearrangement links TRBV5-1 to TRBJ1-6; 11 bases match TRBD1. This CDR3 region has 17 residues. Germline V gene data show CDR1 as SGHRS and CDR2 as YFSETQ. V trimming: 4 bases; J trimming: 7 bases; junction bases outside the gene matches: 10. CDR3 residues: CASSTGTGGGLNSPLHF. DNA for the CDR3: TGCGCCAGCAGCACCGGGACAGGGGGAGGTTTGAATTCACCCCTCCACTTT.

The chain combines TRBV4-1 with TRBJ2-3, with 7 bases that match TRBD1. This CDR3 spans 15 amino acids. V was clipped by 2 bases and J by 6 bases; unmatched bases: 8. The germline gives CDR1 MGHRA, CDR2 YSYEKL. Here the CDR3 reads CASSQRDSILDTQYF. In DNA form, the CDR3 reads TGCGCCAGCAGCCAACGGGACAGTATTTTGGATACGCAGTATTTT.

CDR3 coding DNA: TGTGCCAGCAGCGTAGGGTCCCAGACAGGGGTCAACACTGAAGCTTTCTTT. Protein product: CASSVGSQTGVNTEAFF. The V gene is TRBV9, the J gene TRBJ1-1; 8 positions agree with TRBD1. CDR1 and CDR2 (germline): SGDLS, YYNGEE. The ends lost 0 bases at V and 2 bases at J; junction bases unmatched: 9. The CDR3 runs 17 residues.

V usage is TRBV27 and J usage is TRBJ1-2; the match to TRBD1 covers 9 bases. Trimming cost V 6 bases and J 7 bases; bases outside gene matches: 12. Germline assignment: CDR1 MNHEY and CDR2 SMNVEV (reference sequence). This CDR3 is 15 amino acids long. CDR3 sequence reads: CASRPPGQGFGGYTF. The CDR3 region has the DNA TGTGCCAGCAGACCTCCGGGACAGGGATTCGGTGGCTACACCTTC.

The chain combines TRBV12-3 or TRBV12-4 with TRBJ1-1, with 7 bases matching TRBD1. Losses at the gene ends were 0 bases for V and 9 bases for J; bases not matched to a gene: 4. This CDR3 has 13 amino acids. CDR3 DNA: TGTGCCAGCAGTTTAGCGGGACAGTTTAAAGCTTTCTTT. It is translated as CASSLAGQFKAFF.

This clone came up once. V usage is TRBV9 and J usage is TRBJ2-1; TRBD2 matches at 9 bases. Trimming removed 5 bases from V and 2 bases from J; junction bases left unmatched: 5. The germline CDR1 and CDR2 sequences are SGDLS and YYNGEE. This CDR3 is built from 15 residues. This chain's CDR3 is CASSFSGGTYNEQFF. The CDR3 region has the DNA TGTGCCAGCAGTTTTAGCGGGGGAACCTACAATGAGCAGTTCTTC.

V is TRBV18 and J is TRBJ1-1; 10 nucleotides agree with TRBD1. V was clipped by 4 bases and J by 4 bases; unmatched bases: 3. The CDR3 loop spans 14 amino acids. In germline, CDR1 is KGHSH, CDR2 LQKENI. The DNA of the CDR3 is TGTGCCAGCTCACTTGGGACAGGGGTCACTGAAGCTTTCTTT. Protein: CASSLGTGVTEAFF. The full variable domain, in which reference TRBV18 and TRBJ1-1 provide the parts outside the CDR3, is NAGVMQNPRHLVRRRGQEARLRCSPMKGHSHVYWYRQLPEEGLKFMVYLQKENIIDESGMPKERFSAEFPKEGPSILRIQQVVRGDSAAYFCASSLGTGVTEAFFGQGTRLTVV.

Only a few counts were recorded for this clone. This sequence joins TRBV18 and TRBJ2-2; TRBD1 matches at 9 bases. The CDR3 loop spans 15 amino acids. V shed 4 bases, J shed 11 bases, and the junction held 11 bases outside the gene matches. Germline CDR1 is KGHSH and CDR2 is LQKENI. This chain's CDR3 is CASSLPDRGKSELFF. The CDR3 DNA is TGTGCCAGCTCACTCCCGGACAGGGGCAAATCTGAGCTGTTTTTT.

The V call is TRBV11-1, the J call TRBJ2-1; D is perhaps TRBD2 (5 bases). V lost 5 bases to trimming and J lost 3 bases, with 14 bases between them. The CDR3 contains 15 residues. Germline lookup yields CDR1 SGHAT and CDR2 FQDESV (reference sequence). The CDR3 region is CASSRRQNYYNEQFF. In DNA, the CDR3 is TGTGCCAGCAGCCGGAGGCAGAATTACTACAATGAGCAGTTCTTC.

V is TRBV6-5 and J is TRBJ2-7; 7 bases align to TRBD1. Trimming removed 7 bases from V and 10 bases from J; junction bases left unmatched: 10. Per the germline V gene, CDR1 is MNHEY and CDR2 is SVGAGI. The CDR3 extends over 12 amino acids. The CDR3 loop is CASIGWGQIQYF. The CDR3 bases are TGTGCCAGCATTGGATGGGGACAGATCCAGTACTTC.

The chain is built from TRBV11-2 and TRBJ2-2; TRBD2 agrees at 10 bases. Per germline, CDR1 SGHAT and CDR2 FQNNGV. The trim removed 5 bases at V and 9 bases at J, leaving 9 bases unmatched. The CDR3 consists of 15 residues. CDR3 in amino acids: CASSPGSGGVRELFF. CDR3 in DNA: TGTGCCAGCAGCCCGGGGAGCGGGGGGGTCAGGGAGCTGTTTTTT.

This sequence joins TRBV14 and TRBJ2-5; possible D gene TRBD1, 5 bases. CDR1 SGHDN and CDR2 FVKESK come from the germline V gene. The V end lost 4 bases, the J end lost 5 bases, and 17 bases lay between the germline ends. The CDR3 covers 15 residues. CDR3 region: CASSLHKGVRETQYF. CDR3 nucleotides: TGTGCCAGCAGCCTTCACAAAGGGGTGAGGGAGACCCAGTACTTC.

The chain is built from TRBV6-5 and TRBJ2-7, with 12 bases that match TRBD1. J lost 6 bases, V lost 6 bases, and 6 bases had no gene match. The CDR3 consists of 14 residues. CDR1 is MNHEY and CDR2 is SVGAGI in the germline V gene. CDR3 nucleotides: TGTGCCAGCAGGACGGGACAGGGGGCAGGCGAGCAGTACGTC. Protein sequence: CASRTGQGAGEQYV.

Written as DNA, the CDR3 is TGTGCCAGCAGCCAAGAAGGCGGGAGGACGGTACATGAGCAGTTCTTC. As protein: CASSQEGGRTVHEQFF. The chain has TRBV3-1 (or the pseudogene TRBV3-2) and TRBJ2-1, with 8 positions matching TRBD2. Per the germline V gene, CDR1 is LGHDT and CDR2 is YNNKEL (reference sequence). This CDR3 comprises 16 residues. The V and J ends lost 0 bases and 8 bases, in that order; junction bases with no gene match: 9.

J is TRBJ1-1 and V is TRBV6-1; 8 bases map to TRBD1. Germline V CDR1 and CDR2: MNHNS, SASEGT. This CDR3 comprises 14 residues. Losses at the gene ends were 3 bases for V and 11 bases for J; bases not matched to a gene: 11. CDR3 nucleotide sequence: TGTGCCAGCAGTGAGACCGAACGGACAGGGAAGGCTTTCTTT. Amino acid sequence: CASSETERTGKAFF.

The count of this clone is one. The chain employs TRBV6-5 and TRBJ1-2; D gene unclear. Germline loops: CDR1 MNHEY, CDR2 SVGAGI. The CDR3 extends over 13 amino acids. The V gene lost 8 bases and the J gene lost 4 bases, with 14 bases spanning the gap. This chain's CDR3 is CASHLRGSYGYTF. CDR3 nucleotides: TGTGCCAGCCACCTCCGAGGGAGCTATGGCTACACCTTC.

The rearrangement links TRBV7-9 to TRBJ2-7; a possible D gene is TRBD1 (6 bases). This CDR3 is 15 amino acids long. V lost 5 bases to trimming and J lost 5 bases, with 19 bases between them. Germline CDR1 SEHNR, CDR2 FQNEAQ (reference sequence). As DNA, the CDR3 is TGTGCCAGCAGCCCGCAGGGGTGGGTGGCGGACGAGCAGTACTTC. Its translation is CASSPQGWVADEQYF.

The chain uses TRBV29-1 and TRBJ1-3; unclear D gene. The germline V gene has CDR1 SQVTM and CDR2 ANQGSEA. The CDR3 is 11 residues long. The V gene lost 3 bases and the J gene lost 4 bases, with 4 bases spanning the gap. The CDR3 protein is CSVESGNTIYF. The DNA of the CDR3 is TGCAGCGTTGAGTCGGGAAACACCATATATTTT.

This clone was observed a handful of times. The rearrangement uses TRBV5-4 and TRBJ1-5; a possible D gene is TRBD1 (5 bases). The CDR3 length is 15 residues. The germline V and J ends were trimmed by 0 bases and 6 bases, with 13 bases remaining between them. Germline loops: CDR1 SGHNT, CDR2 YYREEE (reference sequence). CDR3 amino acids: CASSLGGGFSQPQHF. The DNA of the CDR3 is TGTGCCAGCAGCTTGGGGGGGGGATTCAGTCAGCCCCAGCATTTT. The variable domain in full, completed from reference TRBV5-4 and TRBJ1-5, reads ETGVTQSPTHLIKTRGQQVTLRCSSQSGHNTVSWYQQALGQGPQFIFQYYREEENGRGNFPPRFSGLQFPNYSSELNVNALELDDSALYLCASSLGGGFSQPQHFGDGTRLSIL.

This clone has just one count. This chain connects TRBV10-3 to TRBJ1-5; D gene uncertain. V lost 11 bases to trimming and J lost 6 bases, with 17 bases between them. CDR3 length: 13 residues. Looked up from germline, CDR1 is ENHRY and CDR2 is SYGVKD. The CDR3 DNA is TGTGCCTCCCGGGAGGGCGAGGGTCAGCCCCAGCATTTT. This encodes CASREGEGQPQHF.

This chain joins TRBV4-2 and TRBJ2-3, with TRBD2 matching 8 bases. CDR1 is LGHNA and CDR2 is YNFKEQ in the germline V gene. The CDR3 totals 15 residues. The V segment lost 0 bases and the J segment 5 bases; nucleotides outside the gene matches: 4. The CDR3 nucleotides are TGTGCCAGCAGCCAAGATGGGACTAGTGTAGATACGCAGTATTTT. Its translation is CASSQDGTSVDTQYF.

This clone was detected once. The genes are TRBV19 and TRBJ1-2, with 11 bases fitting TRBD1. V shed 5 bases and J 4 bases; nucleotides not matched to a gene: 6. This CDR3 has 15 amino acids. Germline values: CDR1 LNHDA, CDR2 SQIVND (reference sequence). The CDR3 bases are TGTGCCAGTAGTCTACGGACAGGGGGCGCCTATGGCTACACCTTC. Translation gives CASSLRTGGAYGYTF.

The CDR3, as DNA: TGTGCCAGCAGCCAACCGCTAGCGGGGGGGTGGACAGATACGCAGTATTTT. It is translated as CASSQPLAGGWTDTQYF. This chain links TRBV4-2 with TRBJ2-3; TRBD2 matches at 12 bases. The V segment lost 2 bases and the J segment 3 bases; nucleotides outside the gene matches: 6. The CDR3 has 17 residues. CDR1 is LGHNA and CDR2 is YNFKEQ in the germline V gene.

J is TRBJ2-3 and V is TRBV2, with 13 bases identical to TRBD2. CDR3 length: 13 residues. The V and J ends lost 11 bases and 2 bases, in that order; junction bases with no gene match: 1. Germline CDR1 and CDR2: SNHLY and FYNNEI. The CDR3 nucleotides read TGTGCCGGGACTAGCGGGGACACAGATACGCAGTATTTT. Residues: CAGTSGDTDTQYF. Full variable domain (rest looked up from reference TRBV2 and TRBJ2-3): EPEVTQTPSHQVTQMGQEVILRCVPISNHLYFYWYRQILGQKVEFLVSFYNNEISEKSEIFDDQFSVERPDGSNFTLKIRSTKLEDSAMYFCAGTSGDTDTQYFGPGTRLTVL.